Below, one TCR beta chain is given with its context. Antigen: not known. The germline V and J ends were trimmed by 5 bases and 9 bases, with 15 bases remaining between them. There are 13 residues in the CDR3. Looked up from germline, CDR1 is SGHNT and CDR2 is YYREEE (reference sequence). Donors likely had unrecorded immune exposures despite being nominally healthy when sampled. The sample originates from a study of cytomegalovirus exposure and HLA in healthy donors. The overall study: Early released data had around 88 million unique TCRs, all coming from HLA-typed donors. Clustering assigned 81% of the roughly 380 genotyped donors to the Caucasian-associated ancestry cluster.

In the PCR, 60 Vbeta and 13 Jbeta primers were used. TCRdb's copy holds only in-frame clones and misses some; the assay was immunoSEQ multiplex PCR. This table has 90,000 to 120,000 clones, about three quarters appearing once. Study results and limitations: Later examination showed HLA-associated TCR beta chains had greater clonal expansion than equally common others.

This chain links TRBV5-4 with TRBJ2-1; perhaps TRBD2 as D (5 bases). Sequencing input: PBMCs. The receptor was isolated from a man younger than 40 in good health and CMV-seronegative. The CDR3 protein is CASRVRGVAEQFF. The CDR3 DNA follows: TGTGCCAGCAGGGTACGGGGTGTTGCTGAGCAGTTCTTC.